The 5 T cell receptor beta chains in this list originate from one sample, sequenced in a study of blood T cell repertoires in COVID-19. The protocol was immunoSEQ multiplex PCR, while the TCRdb copy is restricted to in-frame clones and leaves out a portion. The sample records a few hundred thousand clones, roughly nine tenths being singletons. The sample comprised peripheral blood. All receptors derive from a woman aged 25 to 39 with COVID-19, enrolled during active disease.

The chain links TRBV7-2 to TRBJ1-4; D perhaps matches TRBD1 (5 bases). The V and J ends lost 0 bases and 3 bases respectively, with 8 bases between them. CDR1 is SGHTA, CDR2 FQGNSA, per germline. CDR3 length: 15 residues. The CDR3 protein is CASSLASGPNEKLFF. In nucleotides, the CDR3 is TGTGCCAGCAGCTTAGCGTCAGGGCCTAATGAAAAACTGTTTTTT.

This clone was detected a few times. V gene TRBV14 combines with J gene TRBJ1-2; 8 nucleotides line up with TRBD1. This CDR3 is built from 16 residues. Germline-derived CDR1 and CDR2 are SGHDN and FVKESK. V shed 2 bases, J shed 8 bases, and the junction held 13 bases outside the gene matches. The CDR3 protein is CASSQRDRGSLFGYTF. The DNA of the CDR3 is TGTGCCAGCAGCCAACGAGACAGGGGATCCCTCTTCGGCTACACCTTC.

The J gene is TRBJ1-5, the V gene TRBV29-1; 7 nucleotides match TRBD1. J gave up 0 bases and V 3 bases, and 2 bases lay outside the gene matches. The CDR3 covers 14 residues. Germline V CDR1 and CDR2: SQVTM, ANQGSEA. CDR3 amino acids: CSVEGTDSNQPQHF. The CDR3 region has the DNA TGCAGCGTTGAGGGGACAGATAGCAATCAGCCCCAGCATTTT.

This clone is a singleton in its sample. This chain links TRBV16 with TRBJ1-1; 10 bases are shared with TRBD1. J was trimmed by 6 bases and V by 6 bases; bases with no gene match: 7. This CDR3 comprises 14 residues. Germline-derived CDR1 and CDR2 are KGHSY and FQNENV. In nucleotides, the CDR3 is TGTGCCAGCAGACGTGGACAGGGGGGCCCTGAAGCTTTCTTT. Translated: CASRRGQGGPEAFF.

The J gene is TRBJ1-6, the V gene TRBV6-5, with TRBD1 matching over 9 bases. The germline CDR1 and CDR2 sequences are MNHEY and SVGAGI. The trim removed 9 bases at V and 7 bases at J, leaving 4 bases unmatched. The CDR3 runs 13 residues. The DNA for the CDR3 is TGTGCCAGTCGGACAGGGGACAATTCACCCCTCCACTTT. The encoded protein is CASRTGDNSPLHF.